Listed below are T cell receptor beta chains from one sample, sequenced in a study of cytomegalovirus exposure and HLA in healthy donors. This table comes from immunoSEQ multiplex PCR, and its TCRdb copy is limited to in-frame clones, with some not included. Of approximately 160,000 clones listed, approximately 84% are singletons. The material sequenced was PBMCs. Every receptor here comes from a woman in her forties or fifties in good health and CMV-seropositive. Both conserved end residues are part of each CDR3. The order of the fields is clone size, J gene, D gene, V gene, CDR3 protein, CDR3 DNA. D genes are given only for firm matches. The size entry is marked missing in some rows and otherwise reads once, few, many or a size class.

clone size: NA
J gene: TRBJ2-7
D gene: NA
V gene: TRBV19
CDR3 protein: CASSTTPLMSSYEQYF
CDR3 DNA: TGTGCCAGTAGTACGACTCCCCTGATGAGCTCCTACGAGCAGTACTTC

clone size: NA
J gene: TRBJ1-2
D gene: TRBD1
V gene: TRBV28
CDR3 protein: CASSFRTGGSYGYTF
CDR3 DNA: TGTGCCAGCAGTTTTAGGACAGGGGGGAGCTATGGCTACACCTTC

clone size: NA
J gene: TRBJ2-1
D gene: TRBD1
V gene: TRBV13
CDR3 protein: CASSARGGPRYNEQFF
CDR3 DNA: TGTGCCAGCAGCGCCAGAGGGGGCCCCAGGTACAATGAGCAGTTCTTC

clone size: NA
J gene: TRBJ1-1
D gene: NA
V gene: TRBV4-3
CDR3 protein: CASSQDPLSSTGGNTEAFF
CDR3 DNA: TGCGCCAGCAGCCAAGACCCTTTAAGTTCGACAGGAGGGAACACTGAAGCTTTCTTT

clone size: NA
J gene: TRBJ2-1
D gene: TRBD2
V gene: TRBV7-9
CDR3 protein: CASSLGTSGYNEQFF
CDR3 DNA: TGTGCCAGCAGCTTAGGGACTAGCGGTTACAATGAGCAGTTCTTC

clone size: NA
J gene: TRBJ1-1
D gene: NA
V gene: TRBV4-3
CDR3 protein: CASSQDSRVNTEAFF
CDR3 DNA: TGCGCCAGCAGCCAAGATAGTCGGGTGAACACTGAAGCTTTCTTT

clone size: NA
J gene: TRBJ2-2
D gene: TRBD2
V gene: TRBV5-4
CDR3 protein: CASSLGASGNTGELFF
CDR3 DNA: TGTGCCAGCAGCTTGGGGGCTAGCGGGAACACCGGGGAGCTGTTTTTT

clone size: NA
J gene: TRBJ2-7
D gene: TRBD2
V gene: TRBV5-6
CDR3 protein: CASSPGGQGLDEQYF
CDR3 DNA: TGTGCCAGCAGCCCGGGGGGGCAGGGTCTCGACGAGCAGTACTTC

clone size: NA
J gene: TRBJ2-3
D gene: NA
V gene: TRBV7-6
CDR3 protein: CASSPQVSTDTQYF
CDR3 DNA: TGTGCCAGCAGCCCTCAGGTCTCCACAGATACGCAGTATTTT

clone size: NA
J gene: TRBJ2-5
D gene: TRBD2
V gene: TRBV2
CDR3 protein: CASSDGVAGARTQYF
CDR3 DNA: TGTGCCAGCAGTGATGGGGTAGCGGGAGCTAGAACCCAGTACTTC

clone size: NA
J gene: TRBJ2-1
D gene: NA
V gene: TRBV7-2
CDR3 protein: CASSFTPKGVVYNEQFF
CDR3 DNA: TGTGCCAGCAGTTTCACGCCCAAGGGAGTAGTATACAATGAGCAGTTCTTC

clone size: NA
J gene: TRBJ2-6
D gene: TRBD1
V gene: TRBV7-9
CDR3 protein: CASSFTGGATSGANGLTF
CDR3 DNA: TGTGCCAGCAGCTTTACAGGGGGCGCGACTTCTGGGGCCAACGGCCTGACTTTC

clone size: once
J gene: TRBJ1-1
D gene: NA
V gene: TRBV2
CDR3 protein: CASSGELNTEAFF
CDR3 DNA: TGTGCCAGCAGTGGGGAGCTGAACACTGAAGCTTTCTTT

clone size: NA
J gene: TRBJ2-1
D gene: TRBD1
V gene: TRBV7-3
CDR3 protein: CASSPRTGGENEQFF
CDR3 DNA: TGTGCCAGCAGCCCTAGGACAGGGGGAGAGAATGAGCAGTTCTTC

clone size: NA
J gene: TRBJ2-5
D gene: TRBD2
V gene: TRBV2
CDR3 protein: CASSGREPETQYF
CDR3 DNA: TGTGCCAGCAGTGGGCGGGAGCCAGAGACCCAGTACTTC

clone size: NA
J gene: TRBJ1-1
D gene: NA
V gene: TRBV27
CDR3 protein: CASSRAGGMGTEAFF
CDR3 DNA: TGTGCCAGCAGTCGCGCAGGAGGTATGGGCACTGAAGCTTTCTTT

clone size: NA
J gene: TRBJ1-1
D gene: NA
V gene: TRBV5-4
CDR3 protein: CASSLTGGWNTEAFF
CDR3 DNA: TGTGCCAGCAGCTTGACGGGGGGGTGGAACACTGAAGCTTTCTTT

clone size: once
J gene: TRBJ1-1
D gene: NA
V gene: TRBV9
CDR3 protein: CASSVGLGGNTEAFF
CDR3 DNA: TGTGCCAGCAGCGTGGGATTGGGGGGGAACACTGAAGCTTTCTTT

clone size: NA
J gene: TRBJ2-3
D gene: TRBD2
V gene: TRBV7-6
CDR3 protein: CASSRRLAGGIDTQYF
CDR3 DNA: TGTGCCAGCAGTCGAAGACTAGCGGGGGGCATAGATACGCAGTATTTT

clone size: NA
J gene: TRBJ2-7
D gene: NA
V gene: TRBV15
CDR3 protein: CATSRAPRSPSEQYF
CDR3 DNA: TGTGCCACCAGCAGAGCCCCACGTTCGCCGAGCGAGCAGTACTTC

clone size: NA
J gene: TRBJ2-7
D gene: NA
V gene: TRBV6-6
CDR3 protein: CASSYSRDTPSYEQYF
CDR3 DNA: TGTGCCAGCAGTTACTCGAGGGACACCCCGAGTTACGAGCAGTACTTC

clone size: NA
J gene: TRBJ1-1
D gene: NA
V gene: TRBV10-3
CDR3 protein: CAIRKWGDTEAFF
CDR3 DNA: TGTGCCATCAGGAAGTGGGGGGACACTGAAGCTTTCTTT

clone size: NA
J gene: TRBJ1-2
D gene: NA
V gene: TRBV5-1
CDR3 protein: CASSLVGGRSEGYTF
CDR3 DNA: TGCGCCAGCAGCTTGGTCGGGGGAAGGTCTGAAGGCTACACCTTC

clone size: few
J gene: TRBJ1-2
D gene: NA
V gene: TRBV11-3
CDR3 protein: CASSPSAGTNYGYTF
CDR3 DNA: TGTGCCAGCAGCCCCTCGGCGGGGACTAACTATGGCTACACCTTC

clone size: NA
J gene: TRBJ2-3
D gene: NA
V gene: TRBV4-3
CDR3 protein: CASSQEGSDTQYF
CDR3 DNA: TGCGCCAGCAGCCAAGAGGGCTCAGATACGCAGTATTTT

clone size: NA
J gene: TRBJ1-4
D gene: NA
V gene: TRBV7-2
CDR3 protein: CASSAPRGSTNEKLFF
CDR3 DNA: TGTGCCAGCAGCGCGCCCCGCGGATCAACTAATGAAAAACTGTTTTTT

clone size: NA
J gene: TRBJ2-5
D gene: TRBD2
V gene: TRBV5-1
CDR3 protein: CASSHTSGETQYF
CDR3 DNA: TGCGCCAGCAGCCACACTAGCGGGGAGACCCAGTACTTC

clone size: NA
J gene: TRBJ1-2
D gene: NA
V gene: TRBV2
CDR3 protein: CASSESRGYGYTF
CDR3 DNA: TGTGCCAGCAGTGAAAGCAGGGGTTATGGCTACACCTTC

clone size: NA
J gene: TRBJ2-5
D gene: TRBD2
V gene: TRBV6-5
CDR3 protein: CASKGGRLYQETQYF
CDR3 DNA: TGTGCCAGCAAAGGCGGGAGGCTGTACCAAGAGACCCAGTACTTC

clone size: NA
J gene: TRBJ2-7
D gene: TRBD2
V gene: TRBV29-1
CDR3 protein: CSVEVAGGIDEQYF
CDR3 DNA: TGCAGCGTTGAAGTTGCGGGAGGGATAGACGAGCAGTACTTC

clone size: NA
J gene: TRBJ1-6
D gene: NA
V gene: TRBV5-1
CDR3 protein: CASSLGQGTYNSPLHF
CDR3 DNA: TGCGCCAGCAGCCTAGGGCAGGGAACCTATAATTCACCCCTCCACTTT

clone size: NA
J gene: TRBJ1-1
D gene: NA
V gene: TRBV19
CDR3 protein: CASSPTRNTEAFF
CDR3 DNA: TGTGCCAGTAGTCCCACTCGGAACACTGAAGCTTTCTTT

clone size: few
J gene: TRBJ2-3
D gene: TRBD2
V gene: TRBV2
CDR3 protein: CASSDPGRGLADTDTQYF
CDR3 DNA: TGTGCCAGCAGTGATCCCGGGCGAGGACTAGCGGACACAGATACGCAGTATTTT

clone size: NA
J gene: TRBJ2-1
D gene: NA
V gene: TRBV15
CDR3 protein: CATSGLAGGPRNEQFF
CDR3 DNA: TGTGCCACCAGCGGCCTCGCGGGCGGGCCCAGGAATGAGCAGTTCTTC

clone size: NA
J gene: TRBJ2-3
D gene: TRBD2
V gene: TRBV30
CDR3 protein: CAWSRLLAEARGDAQYF
CDR3 DNA: TGTGCCTGGAGCAGGCTACTAGCGGAGGCCCGCGGGGATGCGCAGTATTTT

clone size: NA
J gene: TRBJ1-6
D gene: NA
V gene: TRBV6-5
CDR3 protein: CASRGRENSPLHF
CDR3 DNA: TGTGCCAGCAGGGGACGGGAGAATTCACCCCTCCACTTT

clone size: NA
J gene: TRBJ1-5
D gene: TRBD1
V gene: TRBV7-8
CDR3 protein: CASSLAWTGRDGGNQPQHF
CDR3 DNA: TGTGCCAGCAGCTTAGCCTGGACAGGGAGGGACGGCGGCAATCAGCCCCAGCATTTT

clone size: NA
J gene: TRBJ1-3
D gene: TRBD1
V gene: TRBV6-6
CDR3 protein: CASSWTGDGNTIYF
CDR3 DNA: TGTGCCAGCAGTTGGACAGGGGACGGAAACACCATATATTTT

clone size: few
J gene: TRBJ2-3
D gene: TRBD2
V gene: TRBV28
CDR3 protein: CASSFGAGREGGDTQYF
CDR3 DNA: TGTGCCAGCAGTTTCGGCGCTGGGCGGGAGGGCGGGGATACGCAGTATTTT

clone size: NA
J gene: TRBJ2-7
D gene: NA
V gene: TRBV11-3
CDR3 protein: CASSLDQAETYEQYF
CDR3 DNA: TGTGCCAGCAGCTTAGATCAGGCAGAGACCTACGAGCAGTACTTC

clone size: NA
J gene: TRBJ2-7
D gene: NA
V gene: TRBV15
CDR3 protein: CATSRDRTGREQYF
CDR3 DNA: TGTGCCACCAGCAGAGATAGGACTGGACGCGAGCAGTACTTC

clone size: few
J gene: TRBJ2-3
D gene: TRBD2
V gene: TRBV7-8
CDR3 protein: CASRIAGGDTQYF
CDR3 DNA: TGTGCCAGCAGAATAGCGGGGGGAGATACGCAGTATTTT

clone size: NA
J gene: TRBJ1-4
D gene: NA
V gene: TRBV28
CDR3 protein: CASSGGAGANEKLFF
CDR3 DNA: TGTGCCAGCAGTGGGGGGGCAGGTGCTAATGAAAAACTGTTTTTT

clone size: NA
J gene: TRBJ2-3
D gene: TRBD2
V gene: TRBV4-3
CDR3 protein: CASSQDPSGGTDTQYF
CDR3 DNA: TGCGCCAGCAGCCAAGATCCTAGCGGGGGTACAGATACGCAGTATTTT

clone size: once
J gene: TRBJ2-5
D gene: NA
V gene: TRBV27
CDR3 protein: CASSGPGAGQETQYF
CDR3 DNA: TGTGCCAGCAGTGGCCCCGGAGCGGGCCAAGAGACCCAGTACTTC

clone size: NA
J gene: TRBJ1-1
D gene: NA
V gene: TRBV5-4
CDR3 protein: CASSSTDPGNTEAFF
CDR3 DNA: TGTGCCAGCAGCTCTACGGACCCGGGAAACACTGAAGCTTTCTTT

clone size: NA
J gene: TRBJ2-7
D gene: NA
V gene: TRBV7-8
CDR3 protein: CASSPPLEVQQYF
CDR3 DNA: TGTGCCAGCAGCCCCCCACTAGAAGTGCAGCAGTACTTC

clone size: NA
J gene: TRBJ2-1
D gene: NA
V gene: TRBV25-1
CDR3 protein: CASSVAGYGQFF
CDR3 DNA: TGTGCCAGCAGTGTTGCGGGTTATGGGCAGTTCTTC